This is a list of T cell receptor beta chains from one sample in a study of beta chain features in type 1 diabetes. Some clones are missing from TCRdb's copy, which holds only in-frame ones; the method was immunoSEQ multiplex PCR. This sample has under 200,000 clones, with around 8.4% found just once. The sample comprised central memory CD4+ T cells from blood. All receptors derive from a woman in her late teens or twenties with type 1 diabetes. The CDR3 runs from the conserved cysteine through the conserved F or W.

cdr3_aa v_call
CASSKALVPGQGFYEQYF TRBV21-1
CASSYGLAAFGETQYF TRBV11-2
CASKQGAAELFF TRBV2
CASRPDSSGANVLTF TRBV25-1
CATSIGTGGEGPQHF TRBV15
CASSSPPLGNGFF TRBV28
CASRTGQRIDGYTF TRBV6-6
CASSPQGRGEAEAFF TRBV18
CAWSVNVADTQYF TRBV30
CAISEVGSTDTQYF TRBV6-6
CASSQQQGVGQPQHF TRBV4-3
CSVVLTGEYTEAFF TRBV29-1
CASSRYRENTEAFF TRBV11-2
CASNRWEDTDTQYF TRBV28